Each of the 27 T cell receptor beta chains below was sequenced from the same sample in a study of siplizumab effects on memory and regulatory T cells. The repertoire was sequenced with immunoSEQ multiplex PCR; TCRdb's copy has only in-frame clones and lacks some. The data hold more than 90,000 clones, with about nine tenths observed a single time. Input material: non-Treg CD4+ T cells sorted from blood. All receptors come from a human donor in good health.

The chain links TRBV5-4 to TRBJ2-5; D unresolved. Germline loops: CDR1 SGHNT, CDR2 YYREEE (reference sequence). This CDR3 comprises 13 residues. The V end was cut by 1 base, the J end by 4 bases, with 8 bases between. DNA of the CDR3: TGTGCCAGCAGCTTGCAGATGGGAGAGACCCAGTACTTC. It encodes CASSLQMGETQYF.

This chain connects TRBV6-5 to TRBJ2-3; 11 bases match TRBD2. V lost 1 base and J lost 7; bases outside the gene matches: 7. This CDR3 region has 16 residues. Germline CDR1 and CDR2: MNHEY and SVGAGI. In DNA, the CDR3 is TGTGCCAGCAGTTACTATATCGGGACTAGCGGAAATACGCAGTATTTT. This encodes CASSYYIGTSGNTQYF.

This clone was seen a few times. This chain uses TRBV30 with TRBJ1-1, with a weak D call TRBD1 (5 bases). Trimming pared 3 bases from V and 1 base from J, leaving 15 bases between. The CDR3 contains 15 residues. Germline CDR1 and CDR2: GTSNPN and SVGIG (reference sequence). CDR3 DNA: TGTGCCTGGAGGGGGGATGATGTCAGGAACACTGAAGCTTTCTTT. Translated, it gives CAWRGDDVRNTEAFF.

The sample holds a few counts of this clone. Within the sample, other DNA sequences also encode this same CDR3. V usage is TRBV11-3 and J usage is TRBJ2-3, with 10 positions matching TRBD1. The CDR3 runs to 15 residues. The germline gives CDR1 SGHNT, CDR2 YENEEA. Unmatched junction bases numbered 5, after V lost 5 bases and J lost 3 bases. CDR3 residues: CASSPRQGATDTQYF. The CDR3 nucleotides read TGTGCCAGCAGCCCGAGACAGGGGGCGACAGATACGCAGTATTTT.

In nucleotides, the CDR3 is TGTGCCAGCAGTGAGGGGGGAGGCGGAGGCAATGAGCAGTTCTTC. This gives the protein CASSEGGGGGNEQFF. The chain combines TRBV6-4 with TRBJ2-1; D is perhaps TRBD2 (6 bases). The CDR3 sequence is 15 residues long. Germline CDR1 MRHNA, CDR2 SNTAGT. Trimming took off 3 bases at V and 6 bases at J, with 15 bases between the two ends.

The gene calls are TRBV7-8 and TRBJ2-6; D unclear. V shed 0 bases and J shed 3 bases, with 9 bases lying between them. In germline, CDR1 is SGHVS, CDR2 FQNEAQ. This CDR3 is built from 16 residues. DNA of the CDR3: TGTGCCAGCAGCTTAGCTCTGTTGGTTGGGGCCAACGTCCTGACTTTC. The encoded protein is CASSLALLVGANVLTF.

This clone was seen only a few times. The V gene is TRBV2, the J gene TRBJ1-1, with D tentatively TRBD1 (5 bases). Germline CDR1 and CDR2: SNHLY and FYNNEI. Trimming pared 7 bases from V and 3 bases from J, leaving 15 bases between. The CDR3 has 14 amino acids. DNA of the CDR3: TGTGCCAGCATCGCTCTGCGAGGGGACACTGAAGCTTTCTTT. Residues: CASIALRGDTEAFF.

This chain links TRBV18 with TRBJ1-2, with 7 bases identical to TRBD1. After removal of 6 bases from V and 3 bases from J, the junction contained 4 bases not matched to a gene. CDR1 KGHSH and CDR2 LQKENI come from the germline V gene. The CDR3 length is 13 residues. This CDR3 is CASSEQGYYGYTF. The DNA of the CDR3 is TGTGCCAGCTCCGAACAGGGGTACTATGGCTACACCTTC.

This clone was seen only once. V and J are TRBV5-4 and TRBJ2-7, with 7 bases matching TRBD2. Trimming removed 1 base from V and 0 bases from J; junction bases left unmatched: 7. From germline, CDR1 is SGHNT and CDR2 YYREEE (reference sequence). CDR3 size: 16 residues. CDR3 amino acids: CASSLPSGRGSYEQYF. For the CDR3, the DNA is TGTGCCAGCAGCTTGCCATCAGGGAGGGGCTCCTACGAGCAGTACTTC.

V and J are TRBV19 and TRBJ2-1, with 10 bases aligning to TRBD2. Per germline, CDR1 LNHDA and CDR2 SQIVND (reference sequence). The J segment lost 7 bases and the V segment lost 3 bases, leaving 15 bases of the junction unmatched. The CDR3 runs to 18 residues. The CDR3 sequence is CASSMYPGLSGRANEQFF. The CDR3 DNA is TGTGCCAGTAGTATGTACCCCGGGCTCAGCGGGAGGGCGAATGAGCAGTTCTTC.

Regarding this clone: Compared with germline, one end of the junction differs, possibly owing to a read error. V and J are TRBV5-4 and TRBJ1-4; D gene ambiguous. Germline loops: CDR1 SGHNT, CDR2 YYREEE (reference sequence). The CDR3 consists of 14 residues. The CDR3 coding sequence is TGCGCCAGCAGCCTCAGGTTGGGGAATGAAAAACTGTTTTTT. It specifies CASSLRLGNEKLFF. Based on the CDR3 plus reference TRBV5-4 and TRBJ1-4, the full variable domain is ETGVTQSPTHLIKTRGQQVTLRCSSQSGHNTVSWYQQALGQGPQFIFQYYREEENGRGNFPPRFSGLQFPNYSSELNVNALELDDSALYLCASSLRLGNEKLFFGSGTQLSVL.

The chain couples TRBV4-2 to TRBJ2-5; the D gene could be TRBD1 or TRBD2 (5 bases each). The CDR3 totals 14 residues. The germline CDR1 and CDR2 sequences are LGHNA and YNFKEQ. Trimming pared 1 base from V and 9 bases from J, leaving 15 bases between. CDR3 sequence (DNA): TGTGCCAGCAGCCAAGGGGAGAGTGGGGCGGCCCAGTACTTC. Encoded protein: CASSQGESGAAQYF.

V is TRBV5-8 and J is TRBJ2-7, with 15 bases that match TRBD2. CDR3 size: 16 residues. The V gene's germline CDR1 is SGHTS and CDR2 YDEGEE. V shed 4 bases, J shed 5 bases, and the junction held 7 bases outside the gene matches. In DNA, the CDR3 is TGTGCCAGCAGCACGGGACTAGCGGGAGGAATCCACGAGCAGTACTTC. Protein product: CASSTGLAGGIHEQYF.

V is TRBV29-1 and J is TRBJ1-3, with D unresolved. V gave up 7 bases and J gave up 1 base, with 11 bases separating them. CDR1 and CDR2 from the germline V gene are SQVTM and ANQGSEA. The CDR3 is made up of 13 amino acids. CDR3: CSAYTDSGNTIYF. Written as DNA, the CDR3 is TGCAGCGCATACACCGATTCTGGAAACACCATATATTTT.

This clone turned up a few times. The chain combines TRBV19 with TRBJ2-3; 7 bases are shared with TRBD1. Germline V gene lookup returns CDR1 LNHDA and CDR2 SQIVND (reference sequence). Germline trimming cut 7 bases from V and 3 bases from J; bases unmatched to any gene: 7. CDR3 length: 14 residues. The CDR3 DNA reads TGTGCCAGTACCGACAGGGCGAGGACAGATACGCAGTATTTT. This sequence encodes CASTDRARTDTQYF.

The chain combines TRBV5-1 with TRBJ2-7, with 7 positions matching TRBD1. Germline lookup yields CDR1 SGHRS and CDR2 YFSETQ. CDR3 size: 15 residues. Trimming cost V 0 bases and J 4 bases; bases outside gene matches: 7. For the CDR3, the DNA is TGCGCCAGCAGCTTGGGACAGGGTTTCAGATACGAGCAGTACTTC. Its protein is CASSLGQGFRYEQYF.

This clone was seen just once. CDR3 nucleotides: TGTGCCAGCAGTCCGGACAGAACATATGGCTACACCTTC. Translating it yields CASSPDRTYGYTF. V and J are TRBV14 and TRBJ1-2; weak D call: TRBD1 (6 bases). In germline, CDR1 is SGHDN, CDR2 FVKESK. The CDR3 has 13 amino acids. Trimming shortened V by 6 bases and J by 5 bases, and 13 bases separated the two germline ends.

The V gene is TRBV7-9, the J gene TRBJ2-6; 10 bases are a match to TRBD2. There are 18 residues in the CDR3. With 3 bases clipped from V and 1 base from J, the junction kept 6 bases outside the gene matches. Germline CDR1 and CDR2: SEHNR and FQNEAQ (reference sequence). CDR3 amino acids: CASSFLAGGRSGANVLTF. CDR3 bases: TGTGCCAGCAGCTTCTTAGCGGGAGGCCGATCTGGGGCCAACGTCCTGACTTTC. Complete variable domain (other parts from reference TRBV7-9 and TRBJ2-6): DTGVSQNPRHKITKRGQNVTFRCDPISEHNRLYWYRQTLGQGPEFLTYFQNEAQLEKSRLLSDRFSAERPKGSFSTLEIQRTEQGDSAMYLCASSFLAGGRSGANVLTFGAGSRLTVL.

The rearrangement joins TRBV2 to TRBJ2-7; 9 positions agree with TRBD1. After removal of 7 bases from V and 2 bases from J, the junction contained 9 bases not matched to a gene. The CDR3 contains 15 residues. Germline-derived CDR1 and CDR2 are SNHLY and FYNNEI. The CDR3: CASKAGTGLTYEQYF. In DNA, the CDR3 is TGTGCCAGCAAGGCCGGGACAGGGCTAACCTACGAGCAGTACTTC.

The V and J genes are TRBV6-5 and TRBJ2-3; perhaps TRBD1 as D (6 bases). This CDR3 spans 11 amino acids. The V end lost 4 bases, the J end lost 9 bases, and 8 bases lay between the germline ends. Germline loops: CDR1 MNHEY, CDR2 SVGAGI. CDR3 loop: CASSSGVTQYF. CDR3 coding DNA: TGTGCCAGCAGTTCAGGGGTAACGCAGTATTTT.

The rearrangement links TRBV5-1 to TRBJ1-1; 7 bases line up with TRBD1. V lost 0 bases to trimming and J lost 0 bases; unmatched junction nucleotides: 5. The CDR3 extends over 16 amino acids. Germline-derived CDR1 and CDR2 are SGHRS and YFSETQ. Here the CDR3 DNA reads TGCGCCAGCAGCTTGGCTGTGGGACAGATGAACACTGAAGCTTTCTTT. Its protein is CASSLAVGQMNTEAFF.

The count of this clone is one. This sequence joins TRBV28 and TRBJ1-5; 9 positions agree with TRBD1. With 5 bases clipped from V and 4 bases from J, the junction kept 6 bases outside the gene matches. This CDR3 is 15 amino acids long. Per germline, CDR1 MDHEN and CDR2 SYDVKM. The CDR3 DNA reads as TGTGCCAGCAGTACGGGACAGGGAAATAATCAGCCCCAGCATTTT. Its translation: CASSTGQGNNQPQHF.

The chain employs TRBV9 and TRBJ2-1, with 11 nucleotides matching TRBD2. J lost 4 bases, V lost 5 bases, and 5 bases had no gene match. Germline CDR1 is SGDLS and CDR2 is YYNGEE. The length of the CDR3 is 15 residues. The CDR3 DNA reads as TGTGCCAGCAGTCTAGCGGGAGGCCCTTACAATGAGCAGTTCTTC. Translated, it gives CASSLAGGPYNEQFF.

This sequence joins TRBV10-3 and TRBJ2-1; 8 bases align to TRBD2. The CDR3 sequence is 14 residues long. CDR1 and CDR2 (germline): ENHRY, SYGVKD. With V trimmed by 4 bases and J by 7 bases, 6 bases remained unmatched. CDR3 bases: TGTGCCATCAGTGGGCTGGCGGGAGGTAATGAGCAGTTCTTC. Translating gives CAISGLAGGNEQFF.

This chain uses TRBV7-2 with TRBJ2-2; 12 nucleotides line up with TRBD2. The CDR3 runs to 14 residues. Germline V gene data show CDR1 as SGHTA and CDR2 as FQGNSA. V was clipped by 6 bases and J by 4 bases; unmatched bases: 0. CDR3 bases: TGTGCCAGCAGGACTAGCGGGAGCACCGGGGAGCTGTTTTTT. It yields the protein CASRTSGSTGELFF.

The rearrangement uses TRBV15 and TRBJ2-7; D unresolved. Germline CDR1 reads LNHNV; CDR2 reads YYDKDF (reference sequence). The CDR3 is 15 residues long. Trimming removed 0 bases at V and 0 bases at J, with 9 bases between. CDR3 sequence (DNA): TGTGCCACCAGCAGAGATCGAGCGCTCTCCTACGAGCAGTACTTC. It specifies CATSRDRALSYEQYF.

The chain links TRBV18 to TRBJ2-7, with D uncertain. There are 13 residues in the CDR3. CDR1 and CDR2 from the germline V gene are KGHSH and LQKENI. The V end lost 5 bases, the J end lost 7 bases, and 15 bases lay between the germline ends. The CDR3 protein is CASSALVAQEQYF. CDR3 bases: TGTGCCAGCTCAGCCCTTGTGGCTCAAGAGCAGTACTTC.